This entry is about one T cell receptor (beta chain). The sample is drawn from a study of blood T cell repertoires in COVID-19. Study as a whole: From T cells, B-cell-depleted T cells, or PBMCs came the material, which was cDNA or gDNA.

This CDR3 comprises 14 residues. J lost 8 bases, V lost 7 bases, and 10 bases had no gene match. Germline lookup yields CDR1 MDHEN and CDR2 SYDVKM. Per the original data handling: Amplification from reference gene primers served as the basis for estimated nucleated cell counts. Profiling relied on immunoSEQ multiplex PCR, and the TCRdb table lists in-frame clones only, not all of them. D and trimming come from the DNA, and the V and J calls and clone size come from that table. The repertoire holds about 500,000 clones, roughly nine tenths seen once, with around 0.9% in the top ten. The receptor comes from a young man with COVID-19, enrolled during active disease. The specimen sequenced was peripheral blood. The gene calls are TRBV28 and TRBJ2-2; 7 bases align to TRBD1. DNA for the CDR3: TGTGCCAGCAAAGGGGGCTGGGTAGGTGGGGAGCTGTTTTTT. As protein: CASKGGWVGGELFF.